These 18 T cell receptor beta chains originate from one sample sequenced in a study of CD4+ T cells in melanoma. Data came from immunoSEQ multiplex PCR; TCRdb stores just in-frame clones and leaves some out. Of some 150,000 clones listed, 92% are singletons. These receptors all come from a human donor with melanoma.

The V gene is TRBV5-5, the J gene TRBJ2-7; no definite D call. CDR3 length: 15 residues. V lost 2 bases and J 0 bases, leaving 12 bases between the germline ends. Germline CDR1 reads SGHKS; CDR2 reads YYEKEE (reference sequence). CDR3 in amino acids: CASSFGPDLSYEQYF. CDR3 in DNA: TGTGCCAGCAGCTTCGGGCCGGACCTCTCCTACGAGCAGTACTTC.

V and J are TRBV30 and TRBJ1-5; no definite D call. The CDR3 extends over 13 amino acids. V was cut by 1 base and J by 7 bases, with 11 bases left in between. Germline V gene lookup returns CDR1 GTSNPN and CDR2 SVGIG (reference sequence). The CDR3 sequence: CAWSGTVGQPQHF. The DNA of the CDR3 is TGTGCCTGGAGTGGGACGGTGGGACAGCCCCAGCATTTT.

As for this clone: The same CDR3 can be traced to other DNA sequences in this sample. The chain carries TRBV5-1 and TRBJ2-3; D is undetermined. V was pared by 0 bases and J by 4 bases, with 3 bases between. CDR3 length: 12 residues. Per germline, CDR1 SGHRS and CDR2 YFSETQ. CDR3 coding DNA: TGCGCCAGCAGCTTGGCATCAGATACGCAGTATTTT. Translating gives CASSLASDTQYF.

The chain couples TRBV5-6 to TRBJ1-1; D call uncertain. Germline V gene lookup returns CDR1 SGHDT and CDR2 YYEEEE. The V end was cut by 2 bases, the J end by 14 bases, with 13 bases between. The CDR3 is 11 amino acids. The CDR3 loop reads CASSLDIEFFF. The CDR3 DNA sequence: TGTGCCAGCAGCTTAGACATTGAGTTCTTCTTT.

The chain combines TRBV18 with TRBJ2-2; D ambiguous. CDR1 is KGHSH and CDR2 is LQKENI in the germline V gene. Trimming removed 6 bases from V and 6 bases from J, with 14 bases in between. CDR3 length: 14 residues. The CDR3 DNA is TGTGCCAGCTCGGTCGCGTCAAGATCCGGGGAGCTGTTTTTT. Its protein is CASSVASRSGELFF. Based on the CDR3 plus reference TRBV18 and TRBJ2-2, the full variable domain is NAGVMQNPRHLVRRRGQEARLRCSPMKGHSHVYWYRQLPEEGLKFMVYLQKENIIDESGMPKERFSAEFPKEGPSILRIQQVVRGDSAAYFCASSVASRSGELFFGEGSRLTVL.

The chain recombines TRBV14 with TRBJ1-2; D may be TRBD1 (6 bases). V was shortened by 4 bases and J by 2 bases, with 8 bases between the two germline ends. Germline CDR1 is SGHDN and CDR2 is FVKESK. CDR3 length: 13 residues. CDR3 residues: CASSPQGNYGYTF. CDR3 bases: TGTGCCAGCAGCCCACAGGGAAACTATGGCTACACCTTC.

In DNA form, the CDR3 reads TGTGCCAGCAGCTTCGGAGACAGGGGCCACGAGCAGTACTTC. It codes for CASSFGDRGHEQYF. The V gene is TRBV5-8, the J gene TRBJ2-7; 8 nucleotides align to TRBD1. The germline V gene encodes CDR1 SGHTS and CDR2 YDEGEE. V trimming: 2 bases; J trimming: 5 bases; junction bases outside the gene matches: 6. This CDR3 comprises 14 residues. Combining the CDR3 with reference TRBV5-8 and TRBJ2-7 gives the whole variable domain EAGVTQSPTHLIKTRGQQATLRCSPISGHTSVYWYQQALGLGLQFLLWYDEGEERNRGNFPPRFSGRQFPNYSSELNVNALELEDSALYLCASSFGDRGHEQYFGPGTRLTVT.

The chain couples TRBV5-4 to TRBJ2-5; 7 positions agree with TRBD2. The length of the CDR3 is 17 residues. The trim removed 4 bases at V and 2 bases at J, leaving 14 bases unmatched. CDR1 and CDR2 (germline): SGHNT, YYREEE (reference sequence). The CDR3 DNA follows: TGTGCCAGCAGCGAGCTATCGATTGCGGGGGTACAAGAGACCCAGTACTTC. Translation: CASSELSIAGVQETQYF.

V usage is TRBV18 and J usage is TRBJ1-1; D is ambiguous. Germline-derived CDR1 and CDR2 are KGHSH and LQKENI. Trimming stripped 3 bases from V and 3 bases from J, with 8 bases between. The CDR3 runs 13 residues. The CDR3 region has the DNA TGTGCCAGCTCACCTTCCGTCGACACTGAAGCTTTCTTT. Translating it yields CASSPSVDTEAFF. The full variable domain, with the rest looked up from reference TRBV18 and TRBJ1-1, is NAGVMQNPRHLVRRRGQEARLRCSPMKGHSHVYWYRQLPEEGLKFMVYLQKENIIDESGMPKERFSAEFPKEGPSILRIQQVVRGDSAAYFCASSPSVDTEAFFGQGTRLTVV.

The chain links TRBV19 to TRBJ1-1; 9 bases match TRBD1. The CDR3 contains 18 residues. Germline V gene sequence: CDR1 LNHDA, CDR2 SQIVND (reference sequence). V was clipped by 0 bases and J by 1 base; unmatched bases: 9. CDR3 DNA sequence: TGTGCCAGTAGTATAGACCGGGACAGGGTTTCGTCGAACACTGAAGCTTTCTTT. Protein: CASSIDRDRVSSNTEAFF. Complete variable domain (other parts from reference TRBV19 and TRBJ1-1): DGGITQSPKYLFRKEGQNVTLSCEQNLNHDAMYWYRQDPGQGLRLIYYSQIVNDFQKGDIAEGYSVSREKKESFPLTVTSAQKNPTAFYLCASSIDRDRVSSNTEAFFGQGTRLTVV.

The count of this clone is one. The chain uses TRBV6-1 and TRBJ2-5; 8 bases are a match to TRBD2. The CDR3 sequence is 18 residues long. Germline values: CDR1 MNHNS, CDR2 SASEGT. V dropped 0 bases and J dropped 7; count of bases not matched to a gene: 16. The DNA for the CDR3 is TGTGCCAGCAGTGAAGCGCGGGGACTAGGTCGAATCCCTGTGACCCAGTACTTC. Translation gives CASSEARGLGRIPVTQYF.

The chain employs TRBV19 and TRBJ1-1; TRBD1 might be the D (6 bases). V shed 2 bases and J shed 4 bases, with 14 bases lying between them. CDR3 length: 15 residues. Germline loops: CDR1 LNHDA, CDR2 SQIVND (reference sequence). In nucleotides, the CDR3 is TGTGCCAGTAGTATAAAGCCTGGCAGGGGCACTGAAGCTTTCTTT. As protein: CASSIKPGRGTEAFF.

The rearrangement links TRBV19 to TRBJ2-2; TRBD1 agrees at 7 bases. This CDR3 comprises 15 residues. V lost 4 bases and J lost 5; bases outside the gene matches: 7. Germline CDR1 is LNHDA and CDR2 is SQIVND (reference sequence). The CDR3 loop is CASSRWTGSTGELFF. CDR3 nucleotides: TGTGCCAGTAGTAGATGGACAGGTTCGACCGGGGAGCTGTTTTTT.

CDR3: CASSLVSGGGYNEQFF. DNA for the CDR3: TGTGCCAGCAGCTTAGTTTCGGGGGGGGGATACAATGAGCAGTTCTTC. This sequence joins TRBV7-2 and TRBJ2-1; 8 nucleotides align to TRBD2. The CDR3 length is 16 residues. Germline V CDR1 and CDR2: SGHTA, FQGNSA. J was trimmed by 4 bases and V by 1 base; bases with no gene match: 6.

The chain joins TRBV7-2 to TRBJ2-5; no clear D gene. V was cut by 1 base and J by 7 bases, with 4 bases left in between. The CDR3 loop spans 11 amino acids. The V gene's germline CDR1 is SGHTA and CDR2 FQGNSA. The CDR3 spells CASSLVSTQYF. The CDR3 nucleotides read TGTGCCAGCAGCTTAGTCTCGACCCAGTACTTC.

The rearrangement uses TRBV5-6 and TRBJ1-6, with 10 bases matching TRBD1. Germline loops: CDR1 SGHDT, CDR2 YYEEEE. The CDR3 sequence is 16 residues long. Losses at the gene ends were 4 bases for V and 7 bases for J; bases not matched to a gene: 8. The CDR3 region is CASSIAPGQGNSPLHF. DNA of the CDR3: TGTGCCAGCAGCATAGCCCCGGGACAGGGGAATTCACCCCTCCACTTT. Together with reference TRBV5-6 and TRBJ1-6, the CDR3 gives the full variable domain: DAGVTQSPTHLIKTRGQQVTLRCSPKSGHDTVSWYQQALGQGPQFIFQYYEEEERQRGNFPDRFSGHQFPNYSSELNVNALLLGDSALYLCASSIAPGQGNSPLHFGNGTRLTVT.

V usage is TRBV6-6 and J usage is TRBJ1-5; D uncertain. Trimming cost V 2 bases and J 4 bases, with 9 bases left between them. Germline V gene lookup returns CDR1 MNHNY and CDR2 SVGAGI (reference sequence). The CDR3 spans 14 residues. The CDR3 region has the DNA TGTGCCAGCAGTTACAGGGCCGGTAATCAGCCCCAGCATTTT. This encodes CASSYRAGNQPQHF.

The J gene is TRBJ2-5, the V gene TRBV13; TRBD2 agrees at 10 bases. From germline, CDR1 is PRHDT and CDR2 FYEKMQ (reference sequence). J lost 7 bases, V lost 5 bases, and 16 bases had no gene match. The length of the CDR3 is 17 residues. CDR3 protein: CASSLKNLAGAPRTQYF. The CDR3 DNA reads TGTGCCAGCAGCCTAAAAAACCTAGCGGGGGCCCCCCGGACCCAGTACTTC.